This is a list of T cell receptor beta chains from one sample in a study of vaccination effects on CD4 cells after COVID-19. These receptors lack a known antigen. Generated by immunoSEQ multiplex PCR, the TCRdb table keeps only in-frame clones and is missing some. The sample includes tens of thousands of clones, around 68% of them seen just once. The material was CD4+ T cells from PBMCs cultured with SARS-CoV-2 spike peptides, obtained before COVID-19 vaccination. All receptors derive from a human donor who received a COVID-19 vaccine. The CDR3 runs from the conserved cysteine through the conserved F or W.

TRBV6-5 CASSTGREQPQHF
TRBV11-2 CASSPLAGEGETQYF
TRBV19 CASSAPQGTSSYNEQFF
TRBV30 CAWNKGGFNEQFF
TRBV7-8 CASSLARVAGHEQFF
TRBV2 CASSGNTIYF
TRBV5-4 CASSWGTGRPSGNTIYF
TRBV25-1 CASSVQAPNTQYF
TRBV5-1 CASSLERVGGFGEQFF
TRBV5-1 CASSLAPVRDGNTEAFF
TRBV7-9 CASSFAYYEQYF
TRBV7-9 CASSTMGYEQYF
TRBV4-2 CASSQDPGGVMNTEAFF
TRBV30 CAWSLRNEQFF
TRBV12-3/TRBV12-4 CASGSSYEQYF
TRBV5-1 CASSLEFGFSTNEKLFF
TRBV7-2 CASSDTGSPLHF
TRBV7-9 CASSLNTGGTEAFF
TRBV4-1 CASSQGTSGGEQYF
TRBV19 CASSIGARDHGYTF
TRBV27 CASSHGLAGGYNEQFF
TRBV10-3 CAISTGTESNQPQHF
TRBV7-2 CASSPAPPGQGSATYGYTF
TRBV28 CASRGQGEETQYF
TRBV6-4 CASSMTRDRNSPLHF
TRBV28 CASSEVGGSSYEQYF
TRBV19 CASIGGQVLNQPQHF
TRBV5-1 CASSLDRDTEAFF
TRBV27 CASSLQPPRGQPQHF
TRBV30 CAWSGQGAREQYF
TRBV7-9 CASSLADSTDTQYF
TRBV6-1 CASSEGTANTEAFF
TRBV30 CALDGYTF
TRBV25-1 CASTPQGNTGELFF
TRBV5-1 CASSLAGGPRYF
TRBV5-6 CASSPRRGHEQYF
TRBV9 CASSVQGASGGEGETQYF
TRBV11-2 CASSLERGSYEQYF